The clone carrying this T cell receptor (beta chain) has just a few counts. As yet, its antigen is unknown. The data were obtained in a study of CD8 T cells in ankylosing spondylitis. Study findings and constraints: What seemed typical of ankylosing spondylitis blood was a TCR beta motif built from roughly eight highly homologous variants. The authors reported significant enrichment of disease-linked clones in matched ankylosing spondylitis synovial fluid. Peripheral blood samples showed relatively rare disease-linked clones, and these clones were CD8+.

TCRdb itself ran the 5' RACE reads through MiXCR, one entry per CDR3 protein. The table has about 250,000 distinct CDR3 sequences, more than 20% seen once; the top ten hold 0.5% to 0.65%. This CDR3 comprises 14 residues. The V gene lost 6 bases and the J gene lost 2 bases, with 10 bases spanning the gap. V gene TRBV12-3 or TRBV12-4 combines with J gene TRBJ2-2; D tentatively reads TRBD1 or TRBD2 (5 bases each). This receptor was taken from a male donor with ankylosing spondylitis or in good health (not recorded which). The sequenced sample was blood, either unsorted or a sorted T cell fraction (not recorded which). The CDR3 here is CASSRGSNTGELFF. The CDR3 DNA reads TGTGCCAGCAGCCGGGGCAGCAACACCGGGGAGCTGTTTTTT.